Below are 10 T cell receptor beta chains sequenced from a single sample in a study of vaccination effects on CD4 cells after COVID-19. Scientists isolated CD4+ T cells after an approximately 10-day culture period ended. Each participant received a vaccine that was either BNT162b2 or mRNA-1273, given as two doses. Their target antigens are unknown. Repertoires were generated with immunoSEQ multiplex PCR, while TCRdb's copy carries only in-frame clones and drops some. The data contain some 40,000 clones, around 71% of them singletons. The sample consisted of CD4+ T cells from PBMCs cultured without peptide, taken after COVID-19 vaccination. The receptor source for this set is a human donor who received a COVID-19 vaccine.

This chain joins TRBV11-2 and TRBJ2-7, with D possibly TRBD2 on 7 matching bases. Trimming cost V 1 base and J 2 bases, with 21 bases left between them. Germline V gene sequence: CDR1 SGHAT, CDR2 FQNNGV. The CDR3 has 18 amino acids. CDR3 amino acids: CASSLGGGRGAAPYEQYF. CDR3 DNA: TGTGCCAGCAGCTTAGGGGGGGGCCGGGGAGCGGCCCCCTACGAGCAGTACTTC.

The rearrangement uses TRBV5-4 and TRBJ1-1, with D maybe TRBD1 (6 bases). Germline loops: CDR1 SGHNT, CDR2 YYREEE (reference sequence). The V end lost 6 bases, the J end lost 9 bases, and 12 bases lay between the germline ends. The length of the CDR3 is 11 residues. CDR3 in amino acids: CASIAQGKAFF. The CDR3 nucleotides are TGTGCCAGCATCGCCCAGGGGAAAGCTTTCTTT.

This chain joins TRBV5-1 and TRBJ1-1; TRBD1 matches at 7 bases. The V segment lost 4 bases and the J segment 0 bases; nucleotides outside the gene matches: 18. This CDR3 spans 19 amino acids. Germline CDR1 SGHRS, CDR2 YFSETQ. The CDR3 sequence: CASSIQGLSSNTMNTEAFF. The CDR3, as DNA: TGCGCCAGCAGCATACAGGGGCTCTCTAGCAATACCATGAACACTGAAGCTTTCTTT.

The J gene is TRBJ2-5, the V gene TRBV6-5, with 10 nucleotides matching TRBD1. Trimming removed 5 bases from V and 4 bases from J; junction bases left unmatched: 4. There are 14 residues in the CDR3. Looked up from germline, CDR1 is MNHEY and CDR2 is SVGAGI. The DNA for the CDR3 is TGTGCCAGCAGTCACCGGGACAGGGGAGAGACCCAGTACTTC. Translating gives CASSHRDRGETQYF.

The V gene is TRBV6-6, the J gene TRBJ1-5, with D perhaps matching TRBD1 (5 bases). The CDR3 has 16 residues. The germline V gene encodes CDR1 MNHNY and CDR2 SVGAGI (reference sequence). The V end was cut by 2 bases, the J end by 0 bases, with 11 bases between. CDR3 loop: CASSYQGSDSNQPQHF. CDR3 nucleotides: TGTGCCAGCAGTTACCAGGGATCCGATAGCAATCAGCCCCAGCATTTT.

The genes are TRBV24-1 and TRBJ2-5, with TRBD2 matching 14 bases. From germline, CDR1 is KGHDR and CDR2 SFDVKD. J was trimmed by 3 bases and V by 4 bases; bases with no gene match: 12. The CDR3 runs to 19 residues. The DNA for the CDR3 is TGTGCCACCAGTGACACGAGGACTAGCGGGGGGCAATTAAAAGAGACCCAGTACTTC. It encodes CATSDTRTSGGQLKETQYF.

CDR3 sequence reads: CASSLGQGIRSSGANVLTF. Here the CDR3 DNA reads TGTGCCAGCAGCTTAGGGCAGGGTATAAGGAGCTCTGGGGCCAACGTCCTGACTTTC. This chain connects TRBV11-2 to TRBJ2-6; D is perhaps TRBD1 (5 bases). Germline CDR1 SGHAT, CDR2 FQNNGV. The V end was cut by 1 base, the J end by 0 bases, with 16 bases between. The CDR3 has 19 residues.

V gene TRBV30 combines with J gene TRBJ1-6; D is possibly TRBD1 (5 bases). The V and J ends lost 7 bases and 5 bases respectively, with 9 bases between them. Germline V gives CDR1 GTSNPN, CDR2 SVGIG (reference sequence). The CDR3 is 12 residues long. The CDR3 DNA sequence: TGTGCCTTGGGCAGGGATAATTCACCCCTCCACTTT. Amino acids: CALGRDNSPLHF.

The CDR3 DNA reads as TGCGCCAGCAGCGGCCCGGGACAGTCCTCCTACGAGCAGTACTTC. This encodes CASSGPGQSSYEQYF. The V call is TRBV4-1, the J call TRBJ2-7; 7 bases are a match to TRBD1. The CDR3 sequence is 15 residues long. In germline, CDR1 is MGHRA, CDR2 YSYEKL. Germline trimming cut 5 bases from V and 0 bases from J; bases unmatched to any gene: 7.

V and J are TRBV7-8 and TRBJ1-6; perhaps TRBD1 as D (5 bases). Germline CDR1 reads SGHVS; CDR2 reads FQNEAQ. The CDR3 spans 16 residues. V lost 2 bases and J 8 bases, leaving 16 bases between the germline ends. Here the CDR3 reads CASSLRRESWDSPLHF. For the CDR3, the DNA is TGTGCCAGCAGCTTACGCAGGGAATCGTGGGATTCACCCCTCCACTTT.